This passage covers 8 T cell receptor beta chains from one sample sequenced in a study of OX40 agonist ivuxolimab in advanced cancers. The table came from immunoSEQ multiplex PCR; TCRdb's copy has only in-frame clones and leaves some out. Altogether some 100,000 clones are present, about nine tenths being singletons, with the ten largest covering 0.82%. The material was CD4+ or CD8+ T cells sorted from blood, obtained in a trial of the OX40 agonist ivuxolimab. These receptor sequences come from an adult with an advanced solid tumor such as melanoma, head and neck, liver or kidney cancer.

Points on this clone: One end of the junction fails to match germline, which may point to a read error. This chain links TRBV7-7 with TRBJ2-3, with a tentative D call TRBD1 (7 bases). There are 16 residues in the CDR3. The V gene's germline CDR1 is SSHAT and CDR2 FNYEAQ (reference sequence). The CDR3 sequence: CASSLAAGGETDTQYF. CDR3 bases: TGTGCTAGCAGCTTAGCGGCAGGGGGTGAGACAGATACGCAGTATTTT.

This chain uses TRBV7-3 with TRBJ1-1; D is undetermined. CDR3 length: 13 amino acids. Germline values: CDR1 SGHTA, CDR2 FQGTGA. The germline V and J ends were trimmed by 6 bases and 0 bases, with 8 bases remaining between them. CDR3 coding DNA: TGTGCCAGCAGTCCGGGTTTGAACACTGAAGCTTTCTTT. This gives the protein CASSPGLNTEAFF.

This chain connects TRBV6-5 to TRBJ1-3; D remains ambiguous. Per germline, CDR1 MNHEY and CDR2 SVGAGI. The germline V and J ends were trimmed by 6 bases and 6 bases, with 12 bases remaining between them. CDR3 length: 13 amino acids. This chain's CDR3 is CASRSGPTNTIYF. CDR3 bases: TGTGCCAGCAGGTCCGGGCCCACAAACACCATATATTTT.

On this clone: Other DNA sequences within the sample encode an identical CDR3. The J gene is TRBJ2-5, the V gene TRBV18, with 7 bases matching TRBD1. The germline V gene has CDR1 KGHSH and CDR2 LQKENI. Unmatched junction bases numbered 2, after V lost 3 bases and J lost 1 base. The CDR3 is made up of 14 amino acids. The CDR3 nucleotides read TGTGCCAGCTCACCCCGGGACAGCCAAGAGACCCAGTACTTC. It translates to CASSPRDSQETQYF.

The V gene is TRBV16, the J gene TRBJ1-5; the D is unclear. The CDR3 is 12 residues long. Trimming cost V 4 bases and J 4 bases, with 5 bases left between them. The germline V gene has CDR1 KGHSY and CDR2 FQNENV. CDR3 sequence (DNA): TGTGCCAGCAGCCTACAAAATCAGCCCCAGCATTTT. It is translated as CASSLQNQPQHF.

The V gene is TRBV7-2, the J gene TRBJ1-5; D gene ambiguous. The V and J ends lost 0 bases and 3 bases respectively, with 0 bases between them. The germline CDR1 and CDR2 sequences are SGHTA and FQGNSA. This CDR3 contains 12 residues. CDR3 region: CASSLANQPQHF. Written as DNA, the CDR3 is TGTGCCAGCAGCTTAGCCAATCAGCCCCAGCATTTT.

The J gene is TRBJ1-2, the V gene TRBV19, with D perhaps matching TRBD1 (6 bases). Germline V gene data show CDR1 as LNHDA and CDR2 as SQIVND (reference sequence). The CDR3 is 12 amino acids. V was pared by 5 bases and J by 5 bases, with 9 bases between. This CDR3 is CASSSQGYGYTF. DNA for the CDR3: TGTGCCAGTAGTTCACAGGGTTATGGCTACACCTTC.

CDR3 sequence reads: CASSESYRNYEQYV. The DNA of the CDR3 is TGCGCCAGCAGTGAGTCGTACAGAAATTACGAGCAGTACGTC. V usage is TRBV10-1 and J usage is TRBJ2-7; D gene unclear. From germline, CDR1 is WNHNN and CDR2 SYGVQD (reference sequence). CDR3 length: 14 amino acids. V lost 0 bases and J 4 bases, leaving 10 bases between the germline ends.